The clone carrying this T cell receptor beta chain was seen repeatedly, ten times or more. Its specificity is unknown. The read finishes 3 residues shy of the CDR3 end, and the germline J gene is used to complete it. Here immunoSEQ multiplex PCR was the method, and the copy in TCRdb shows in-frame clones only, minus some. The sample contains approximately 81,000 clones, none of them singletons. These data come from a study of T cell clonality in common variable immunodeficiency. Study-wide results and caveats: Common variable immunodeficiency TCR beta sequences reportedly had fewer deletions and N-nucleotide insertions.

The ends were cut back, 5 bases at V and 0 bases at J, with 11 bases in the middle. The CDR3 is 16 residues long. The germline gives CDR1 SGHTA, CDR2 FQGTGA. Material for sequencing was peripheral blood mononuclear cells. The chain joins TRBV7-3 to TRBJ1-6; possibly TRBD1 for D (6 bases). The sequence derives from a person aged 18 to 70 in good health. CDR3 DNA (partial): TGTGCCAGCAGCGAGAGGACAGACTCCTATAATTCACCC. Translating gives CASSERTDSYNSP. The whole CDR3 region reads CASSERTDSYNSPLHF.